Following are 30 T cell receptor beta chains from one sample sequenced in a study of T cell changes during pregnancy in multiple sclerosis. The table came from immunoSEQ multiplex PCR; TCRdb's copy has only in-frame clones and leaves some out. The table has under 50,000 clones, about 92% seen once; the top ten hold around 0.73%. The sample was CD4+ T cells from peripheral blood mononuclear cells, taken in the third trimester of pregnancy. The receptors stem from a female donor with multiple sclerosis, enrolled in a pregnancy study.

This chain joins TRBV5-1 and TRBJ1-2; 7 bases map to TRBD1. V lost 2 bases, J lost 1 base, and 2 bases stayed unmatched. CDR3 length: 14 amino acids. Germline V gene data show CDR1 as SGHRS and CDR2 as YFSETQ. The CDR3: CASSFRQGNYGYTF. The CDR3 DNA reads TGCGCCAGCAGCTTCCGACAGGGTAACTATGGCTACACCTTC.

V and J are TRBV19 and TRBJ1-1; TRBD1 might be the D (6 bases). Germline V CDR1 and CDR2: LNHDA, SQIVND (reference sequence). Trimming removed 8 bases at V and 2 bases at J, with 15 bases between. The CDR3 extends over 14 amino acids. DNA for the CDR3: TGTGCCAGTTCCCAGAGGGGGGGTAACACTGAAGCTTTCTTT. Translated, it gives CASSQRGGNTEAFF.

This sequence joins TRBV4-2 and TRBJ2-2; 12 nucleotides line up with TRBD2. The CDR3 sequence is 16 residues long. The germline V gene has CDR1 LGHNA and CDR2 YNFKEQ. The V and J ends lost 2 bases and 6 bases, in that order; junction bases with no gene match: 4. The CDR3 loop is CASSQWTSGIAGELFF. The DNA for the CDR3 is TGTGCCAGCAGCCAATGGACTAGCGGGATAGCCGGGGAGCTGTTTTTT.

This rearrangement joins TRBV27 to TRBJ2-7; weak D call: TRBD2 (5 bases). The ends were cut back, 3 bases at V and 1 base at J, with 13 bases in the middle. Germline lookup yields CDR1 MNHEY and CDR2 SMNVEV (reference sequence). This CDR3 spans 15 amino acids. CDR3 loop: CASSLVGIRSYEQYF. The CDR3 region has the DNA TGTGCCAGCAGTTTGGTCGGGATCAGGTCCTACGAGCAGTACTTC.

This sequence joins TRBV5-1 and TRBJ1-5; D might be TRBD1 (6 bases). The CDR3 runs 16 residues. The germline V gene has CDR1 SGHRS and CDR2 YFSETQ. Trimming took 7 bases from V and 0 from J, leaving 17 bases between them. Written as DNA, the CDR3 is TGCGCCAGCCTGGTTTTTAACAGGGATAGCAATCAGCCCCAGCATTTT. Its protein product is CASLVFNRDSNQPQHF.

The chain couples TRBV7-2 to TRBJ2-2; 9 nucleotides agree with TRBD2. CDR3 size: 18 residues. CDR1 is SGHTA and CDR2 is FQGNSA in the germline V gene. The J segment lost 8 bases and the V segment lost 2 bases, leaving 15 bases of the junction unmatched. This CDR3 reads CASSLRRREGQSGGELFF. CDR3 nucleotide sequence: TGTGCCAGCAGCTTAAGGAGGCGGGAGGGCCAGTCGGGGGGGGAGCTGTTTTTT.

This clone was observed a single time. The chain has TRBV2 and TRBJ1-1; 9 bases are a match to TRBD1. J lost 12 bases, V lost 4 bases, and 6 bases had no gene match. Germline V gene sequence: CDR1 SNHLY, CDR2 FYNNEI. The CDR3 spans 12 residues. The CDR3 DNA is TGTGCCAGCAGTGCAACAGGGGGCGGAACTTTCTTT. Amino acids: CASSATGGGTFF.

The rearrangement uses TRBV7-2 and TRBJ2-7; no reliable D call. The CDR3 has 13 residues. Germline CDR1 is SGHTA and CDR2 is FQGNSA. Trimming took off 0 bases at V and 6 bases at J, with 9 bases between the two ends. In DNA, the CDR3 is TGTGCCAGCAGCTTAGCCCATAGAAGCGAGCAGTACTTC. As protein: CASSLAHRSEQYF.

The chain links TRBV10-1 to TRBJ2-3; 8 bases line up with TRBD2. V lost 0 bases, J lost 0 bases, and 2 bases stayed unmatched. Germline V gene data show CDR1 as WNHNN and CDR2 as SYGVQD (reference sequence). The CDR3 length is 16 residues. For the CDR3, the DNA is TGCGCCAGCAGTGAGTCGGTAGCGGGAAGCACAGATACGCAGTATTTT. Residues: CASSESVAGSTDTQYF.

V is TRBV27 and J is TRBJ2-1; 11 bases align to TRBD2. CDR3 size: 16 residues. V shed 8 bases and J 14 bases; nucleotides not matched to a gene: 20. Germline V gene data show CDR1 as MNHEY and CDR2 as SMNVEV (reference sequence). CDR3 sequence (DNA): TGTGCCAGCTCAAGGACCATAGCGGGAGGGGCTTCAGAGGAGTTCTTC. It is translated as CASSRTIAGGASEEFF.

J is TRBJ2-7 and V is TRBV28; a possible D gene is TRBD1 (6 bases). The germline CDR1 and CDR2 sequences are MDHEN and SYDVKM. The length of the CDR3 is 13 residues. Trimming stripped 3 bases from V and 4 bases from J, with 10 bases between. Here the CDR3 DNA reads TGTGCCAGCAGTTTCGGGGACACATACGAGCAGTACTTC. This gives the protein CASSFGDTYEQYF.

The chain is built from TRBV14 and TRBJ2-2; tentatively, D is TRBD1 (6 bases). The CDR3 has 14 residues. The germline CDR1 and CDR2 sequences are SGHDN and FVKESK. The V gene lost 2 bases and the J gene lost 3 bases, with 7 bases spanning the gap. In DNA form, the CDR3 reads TGTGCCAGCAGCCAACAGGGGTACACCGGGGAGCTGTTTTTT. Protein product: CASSQQGYTGELFF.

The V gene is TRBV6-6, the J gene TRBJ1-1; TRBD1 might be the D (6 bases). Between the trimmed V and J ends, which lost 0 bases and 8 bases, there was a span of 10 bases. Germline lookup yields CDR1 MNHNY and CDR2 SVGAGI (reference sequence). CDR3 length: 13 amino acids. The CDR3 is CASSYSPQGEAFF. As DNA, the CDR3 is TGTGCCAGCAGTTACTCCCCCCAGGGGGAAGCTTTCTTT.

This clone was counted a single time. The chain links TRBV5-1 to TRBJ2-7, with D possibly TRBD2 on 5 matching bases. V shed 5 bases and J shed 1 base, with 16 bases lying between them. This CDR3 contains 15 residues. Germline-derived CDR1 and CDR2 are SGHRS and YFSETQ. The CDR3 here is CASRDGNLLSYEQYF. The DNA for the CDR3 is TGCGCCAGCAGGGACGGGAACCTGTTATCCTACGAGCAGTACTTC.

The chain carries TRBV9 and TRBJ2-2; D is uncertain. Deletions cut 1 base from V and 6 bases from J, with 7 bases between. CDR3 size: 13 residues. CDR1 and CDR2 (germline): SGDLS, YYNGEE. The CDR3 DNA reads TGTGCCAGCAGCGTATTCCCAGCCGGGGAGCTGTTTTTT. Amino acids: CASSVFPAGELFF. Full variable domain (remainder filled in from reference TRBV9 and TRBJ2-2): DSGVTQTPKHLITATGQRVTLRCSPRSGDLSVYWYQQSLDQGLQFLIQYYNGEERAKGNILERFSAQQFPDLHSELNLSSLELGDSALYFCASSVFPAGELFFGEGSRLTVL.

The chain joins TRBV7-9 to TRBJ2-3; weak D call: TRBD1 (5 bases). Between the trimmed V and J ends, which lost 5 bases and 2 bases, there was a span of 17 bases. This CDR3 contains 16 residues. Germline V gives CDR1 SEHNR, CDR2 FQNEAQ (reference sequence). The CDR3 sequence is CASSQYWGPHTDTQYF. The CDR3 coding sequence is TGTGCCAGCAGCCAATATTGGGGCCCACACACAGATACGCAGTATTTT.

The chain combines TRBV2 with TRBJ2-7; 14 nucleotides match TRBD2. Germline loops: CDR1 SNHLY, CDR2 FYNNEI. J gave up 4 bases and V 4 bases, and 6 bases lay outside the gene matches. The CDR3 length is 16 residues. The CDR3 nucleotides read TGTGCCAGCAGTGTAGGGACTAGCGGGAGCGGATACGAGCAGTACTTC. Amino acids: CASSVGTSGSGYEQYF.

This sequence joins TRBV4-2 and TRBJ2-3, with D possibly being TRBD1 (5 bases). V was pared by 0 bases and J by 2 bases, with 12 bases between. The CDR3 totals 16 residues. Germline-derived CDR1 and CDR2 are LGHNA and YNFKEQ. The CDR3 reads CASSQDRVRVTDTQYF. DNA for the CDR3: TGTGCCAGCAGCCAAGACCGGGTCAGGGTCACAGATACGCAGTATTTT.

With regard to this clone: The identical CDR3 is also encoded by other nucleotide sequences in the sample. The rearrangement joins TRBV5-1 to TRBJ2-2; D may be TRBD1 (7 bases). The CDR3 length is 16 residues. Per germline, CDR1 SGHRS and CDR2 YFSETQ. V lost 4 bases, J lost 0 bases, and 13 bases lay in between. The CDR3 DNA reads as TGCGCCAGCAGCCTGGAGGGGACAGCGAACACCGGGGAGCTGTTTTTT. Protein product: CASSLEGTANTGELFF.

This chain links TRBV19 with TRBJ1-3; D gene uncertain. CDR3 length equals 11 residues. Germline CDR1 is LNHDA and CDR2 is SQIVND (reference sequence). V was clipped by 6 bases and J by 12 bases, with 12 bases between them. CDR3 sequence (DNA): TGTGCCAGTAGGGGAGGATTTGGCATATATTTT. This translates into CASRGGFGIYF.

This CDR3 is CASRATGSDGYTF. CDR3 nucleotides: TGTGCCAGCAGGGCCACAGGGTCCGATGGCTACACCTTC. This chain uses TRBV6-5 with TRBJ1-2; D possibly corresponds to TRBD1 (6 bases). This CDR3 region has 13 residues. CDR1 and CDR2 (germline): MNHEY, SVGAGI. The V gene lost 6 bases and the J gene lost 6 bases, with 14 bases spanning the gap.

The CDR3 is CASSEVGGDQPQHF. The CDR3 DNA is TGTGCCAGCAGTGAAGTGGGGGGAGATCAGCCCCAGCATTTT. V gene TRBV6-1 combines with J gene TRBJ1-5; D is possibly TRBD1 (5 bases). This CDR3 contains 14 residues. Germline lookup yields CDR1 MNHNS and CDR2 SASEGT. The V end lost 1 base, the J end lost 5 bases, and 9 bases lay between the germline ends.

The rearrangement joins TRBV6-6 to TRBJ2-1, with D tentatively TRBD1 (6 bases). The V and J ends lost 0 bases and 15 bases respectively, with 18 bases between them. Per germline, CDR1 MNHNY and CDR2 SVGAGI (reference sequence). The CDR3 contains 14 residues. In DNA form, the CDR3 reads TGTGCCAGCAGTTACTCTCAGGGGAACGGTGTACCGTTCTTC. This sequence encodes CASSYSQGNGVPFF.

The DNA of the CDR3 is TGTGCCAGCAGCCCAAACCCCGGAGGGGGGGAGCTGTTTTTT. Translating gives CASSPNPGGGELFF. The rearrangement links TRBV11-2 to TRBJ2-2; D perhaps matches TRBD2 (6 bases). V dropped 5 bases and J dropped 8 bases, with 15 bases sitting between them. The CDR3 has 14 residues. Germline values: CDR1 SGHAT, CDR2 FQNNGV.

This clone has only one observation. The genes are TRBV10-1 and TRBJ2-7, with TRBD2 matching over 13 bases. The CDR3 is 17 amino acids. Germline V CDR1 and CDR2: WNHNN, SYGVQD (reference sequence). V was pared by 4 bases and J by 6 bases, with 12 bases of the junction left unmatched. CDR3: CASSAMTGLAGESEQYF. For the CDR3, the DNA is TGCGCCAGCAGTGCAATGACTGGACTAGCGGGAGAATCCGAGCAGTACTTC.

The chain has TRBV11-2 and TRBJ2-7, with TRBD1 matching over 7 bases. The CDR3 totals 14 residues. Per germline, CDR1 SGHAT and CDR2 FQNNGV. V dropped 5 bases and J dropped 4; count of bases not matched to a gene: 8. Here the CDR3 DNA reads TGTGCCAGCAGCCCCCGACAGGGTAGATACGAGCAGTACTTC. Its protein product is CASSPRQGRYEQYF.

The chain links TRBV11-2 to TRBJ2-7, with a tentative D call TRBD1 (6 bases). The CDR3 consists of 12 residues. Germline values: CDR1 SGHAT, CDR2 FQNNGV. V lost 5 bases to trimming and J lost 3 bases, with 8 bases between them. This CDR3 is CASSQTGYEQYF. In nucleotides, the CDR3 is TGTGCCAGCAGCCAGACAGGCTACGAGCAGTACTTC.

V gene TRBV7-9 combines with J gene TRBJ1-1; no clear D. The CDR3 runs to 11 residues. Germline CDR1 and CDR2: SEHNR and FQNEAQ (reference sequence). CDR3 coding DNA: TGTGCGGCAGGAATGAACACTGAAGCTTTCTTT. This gives the protein CAAGMNTEAFF.

The chain is built from TRBV5-1 and TRBJ2-3; 14 bases fit TRBD2. V gave up 6 bases and J gave up 1 base; unmatched junction bases: 7. Germline V gives CDR1 SGHRS, CDR2 YFSETQ. The CDR3 has 17 amino acids. CDR3 loop: CASKSGTSGSGTDTQYF. As DNA, the CDR3 is TGCGCCAGCAAGTCCGGGACTAGCGGGAGCGGCACAGATACGCAGTATTTT.

This clone was counted a single time. The V call is TRBV5-1, the J call TRBJ2-3, with D uncertain. CDR1 is SGHRS, CDR2 YFSETQ, per germline. V was cut by 0 bases and J by 2 bases, with 7 bases left in between. There are 14 residues in the CDR3. The CDR3 protein is CASSLGQITDTQYF. Here the CDR3 DNA reads TGCGCCAGCAGCTTGGGGCAGATCACAGATACGCAGTATTTT. The full variable domain, rest sourced from reference TRBV5-1 and TRBJ2-3, is KAGVTQTPRYLIKTRGQQVTLSCSPISGHRSVSWYQQTPGQGLQFLFEYFSETQRNKGNFPGRFSGRQFSNSRSEMNVSTLELGDSALYLCASSLGQITDTQYFGPGTRLTVL.